This entry features one T cell receptor beta chain sequence. The antigen remains undetermined. This sample is drawn from a study of cytomegalovirus exposure and HLA in healthy donors. TCRdb's table, derived via immunoSEQ multiplex PCR, lists solely in-frame clones and lacks some. The data contain tens of thousands of clones, approximately 94% of them singletons. Study observations and caveats: The classifier was said to identify cytomegalovirus status with high specificity and sensitivity. Most sequenced TCRs were rare (though some public TCRs occurred in many donors).

Trimming stripped 1 base from V and 7 bases from J, with 14 bases between. This CDR3 contains 14 residues. Germline V lookup: CDR1 SGHAT, CDR2 FQNNGV. The origin of this receptor is a woman younger than 35 in good health and CMV-seropositive. Material for sequencing was PBMCs. The chain couples TRBV11-2 to TRBJ2-7; D is perhaps TRBD1 (5 bases). This chain's CDR3 is CASSLGQGRWEQYF. DNA of the CDR3: TGTGCCAGCAGCTTAGGGCAGGGCAGATGGGAGCAGTACTTC.